These 15 T cell receptor beta chains came from one sample sequenced in a study of T-cell memory formation after mild COVID-19. Using its own MiXCR run on the 5' RACE reads, TCRdb lists one record per CDR3 protein. The repertoire holds fewer than 150,000 distinct CDR3 sequences, approximately 17% seen once, with over 4% in the top ten. The source material was PBMCs or a T cell subset sorted from them (not recorded which). These receptor sequences come from a man between 18 and 29 years old who had mild COVID-19 (a few samples of this study predate the infection). Cell type and time point are not known.

This clonotype was found a few times. The chain uses TRBV10-2 and TRBJ2-7; TRBD2 agrees at 7 bases. The V segment lost 8 bases and the J segment 6 bases; nucleotides outside the gene matches: 10. CDR1 is WSHSY, CDR2 SAAADI, per germline. This CDR3 has 13 residues. CDR3 DNA: TGCGCCAGCCGCCCCGGCGGGGGAGGCGAGCAGTACTTC. Its translation: CASRPGGGGEQYF.

This clonotype has only a few counts. CDR3 amino acids: CASSFSDPSTDTQYF. The CDR3 nucleotides are TGCGCCAGCAGCTTCAGCGACCCTAGCACAGATACGCAGTATTTT. J is TRBJ2-3 and V is TRBV5-1; D remains ambiguous. The germline V gene has CDR1 SGHRS and CDR2 YFSETQ. The length of the CDR3 is 15 residues. V dropped 2 bases and J dropped 0 bases, with 10 bases sitting between them.

This clonotype has just a few counts. This chain joins TRBV20-1 and TRBJ2-1; 10 bases are a match to TRBD2. The V and J ends lost 3 bases and 2 bases, in that order; junction bases with no gene match: 7. The CDR3 is 16 amino acids. Germline-derived CDR1 and CDR2 are DFQATT and SNEGSKA (reference sequence). This CDR3 reads CSASESSGGAYNEQFF. CDR3 in DNA: TGCAGTGCTAGTGAAAGCAGCGGGGGGGCCTACAATGAGCAGTTCTTC.

At least ten counts were recorded for this clonotype. The chain carries TRBV7-3 and TRBJ2-3; 7 bases fit TRBD2. V shed 1 base, J shed 5 bases, and the junction held 9 bases outside the gene matches. The germline gives CDR1 SGHTA, CDR2 FQGTGA. This CDR3 is built from 16 residues. CDR3 DNA sequence: TGTGCCAGCAGCTTAAATTCCCGGGGGGTGAGAGATACGCAGTATTTT. This encodes CASSLNSRGVRDTQYF.

This chain links TRBV28 with TRBJ2-1; the match to TRBD2 covers 9 bases. Germline V gene data show CDR1 as MDHEN and CDR2 as SYDVKM. Losses at the gene ends were 6 bases for V and 7 bases for J; bases not matched to a gene: 13. The CDR3 length is 16 residues. The CDR3 loop is CASRVGGLAGRNEQFF. The CDR3 DNA follows: TGTGCCAGCAGGGTTGGTGGGCTAGCGGGGCGAAATGAGCAGTTCTTC.

J is TRBJ2-7 and V is TRBV7-8, with TRBD1 matching 8 bases. Losses at the gene ends were 1 base for V and 4 bases for J; bases not matched to a gene: 6. Germline assignment: CDR1 SGHVS and CDR2 FQNEAQ. This CDR3 contains 15 residues. The CDR3 DNA sequence: TGTGCCAGCAGCTTAGGGACAGGGCAGGGGTACGAGCAGTACGTC. Amino acid sequence: CASSLGTGQGYEQYV.

The chain is built from TRBV11-2 and TRBJ1-2; TRBD1 matches at 7 bases. Trimming at V came to 4 bases and at J to 4 bases, leaving 6 bases not matched to a gene. There are 14 residues in the CDR3. The germline V gene encodes CDR1 SGHAT and CDR2 FQNNGV. DNA for the CDR3: TGTGCCAGCAGCTCTACACAGGGGTCCTATGGCTACACCTTC. This translates into CASSSTQGSYGYTF.

This clonotype has a handful of counts. This rearrangement joins TRBV4-3 to TRBJ2-1; TRBD1 matches at 9 bases. The CDR3 runs 15 residues. V gave up 1 base and J gave up 7 bases; unmatched junction bases: 5. The germline V gene has CDR1 LGHNA and CDR2 YSLEER. The DNA for the CDR3 is TGCGCCAGCAGCCAAGGTTCGGGACAGGGAAATGAGCAGTTCTTC. Translation gives CASSQGSGQGNEQFF.

This clonotype was observed a handful of times. The J gene is TRBJ2-2, the V gene TRBV5-1, with 9 positions matching TRBD2. The CDR3 runs to 16 residues. Germline V CDR1 and CDR2: SGHRS, YFSETQ. Trimming at V came to 4 bases and at J to 4 bases, leaving 8 bases not matched to a gene. This chain's CDR3 is CASSPRGGAVTGELFF. The DNA of the CDR3 is TGCGCCAGCAGCCCCCGCGGGGGGGCCGTCACCGGGGAGCTGTTTTTT.

This chain uses TRBV11-2 with TRBJ1-1, with no clear D. Germline CDR1 is SGHAT and CDR2 is FQNNGV. The germline V and J ends were trimmed by 7 bases and 3 bases, with 21 bases remaining between them. The CDR3 contains 16 residues. In DNA, the CDR3 is TGTGCCAGCACCCTGTCGTTGGGTCGCTGGCACACTGAAGCTTTCTTT. This encodes CASTLSLGRWHTEAFF.

The rearrangement links TRBV7-3 to TRBJ2-2, with TRBD1 as a possible D gene (6 bases). V lost 5 bases, J lost 3 bases, and 13 bases lay in between. The CDR3 totals 15 residues. CDR1 and CDR2 from the germline V gene are SGHTA and FQGTGA. The CDR3 sequence is CASSLHPGDTGELFF. The CDR3 DNA follows: TGTGCCAGCAGCCTTCACCCAGGGGACACCGGGGAGCTGTTTTTT.

The CDR3 is CASSLAGTSGTDTQYF. CDR3 sequence (DNA): TGCGCCAGCAGCTTGGCCGGGACTAGCGGAACAGATACGCAGTATTTT. V usage is TRBV5-1 and J usage is TRBJ2-3, with 11 bases lining up with TRBD2. The CDR3 has 16 amino acids. In germline, CDR1 is SGHRS, CDR2 YFSETQ. J gave up 3 bases and V 0 bases, and 3 bases lay outside the gene matches.

The genes are TRBV13 and TRBJ2-7; 11 nucleotides align to TRBD2. From germline, CDR1 is PRHDT and CDR2 FYEKMQ (reference sequence). Trimming at V came to 6 bases and at J to 4 bases, leaving 8 bases not matched to a gene. The CDR3 sequence is 15 residues long. In nucleotides, the CDR3 is TGTGCCAGCAGTCCGCGTAGCGGGGGGGGATACGAGCAGTACTTC. Amino acids: CASSPRSGGGYEQYF.

The rearrangement joins TRBV12-3 or TRBV12-4 to TRBJ1-2; 8 nucleotides agree with TRBD1. V shed 5 bases, J shed 8 bases, and the junction held 4 bases outside the gene matches. The CDR3 is 12 amino acids. The CDR3 reads CASSTTGEGYTF. CDR3 nucleotide sequence: TGTGCCAGCAGTACGACAGGGGAAGGCTACACCTTC.

Many counts were recorded for this clonotype. The chain combines TRBV5-1 with TRBJ2-5; 8 bases map to TRBD2. Germline values: CDR1 SGHRS, CDR2 YFSETQ. V was clipped by 5 bases and J by 5 bases; unmatched bases: 2. The CDR3 extends over 12 amino acids. CDR3 sequence: CASSSGEETQYF. CDR3 DNA sequence: TGCGCCAGCAGTAGCGGGGAGGAGACCCAGTACTTC.